The clone carrying this TCR beta chain was counted a single time. Indicated time point: blood 4 weeks post-SBRT, at nephrectomy. Treatment reported: 15 Gy SBRT to primary tumor, nephrectomy 4 weeks later. This renal cell carcinoma was of the clear cell type. This sample is part of a study of radiation and T cells in renal cell carcinoma. Assay used: immunoSEQ multiplex PCR; TCRdb lists only in-frame clones, some missing. The sample has around 170,000 clones, 88% seen once; the top ten hold about 11%. This receptor was taken from a woman between 50 and 59 years old with renal cell carcinoma. Material: blood, obtained from a patient whose treatment included radiotherapy and nephrectomy.

The DNA for the CDR3 is TGTGCCAGCAGCTTGCGCCACGGACCGAGTCTGGGGACCCAGTACTTC. Protein product: CASSLRHGPSLGTQYF. The chain is built from TRBV7-8 and TRBJ2-5; D not resolved. V was trimmed by 3 bases and J by 7 bases, leaving 21 bases between them. The CDR3 runs 16 residues. Per the germline V gene, CDR1 is SGHVS and CDR2 is FQNEAQ.